The T cell receptor (beta chain) described here comes from a study of cytomegalovirus exposure and HLA in healthy donors. This PCR relied on a set of 60 Vbeta primers and 13 Jbeta primers. Clones were sequenced by immunoSEQ multiplex PCR, and TCRdb holds only the in-frame ones, with some missing. Of approximately 150,000 clones in the sample, around 79% were seen once. Germline CDR1 SGHTA, CDR2 FQGNSA. With 5 bases clipped from V and 5 bases from J, the junction kept 5 bases outside the gene matches. This CDR3 is 13 amino acids long. The chain recombines TRBV7-2 with TRBJ2-7, with 8 bases aligning to TRBD1. This clonotype was sampled from a woman in her thirties or forties in good health and CMV-seropositive. The sequenced material came from PBMCs. CDR3 nucleotides: TGTGCCAGCAGCCCGAGGACAGGGAACGAGCAGTACTTC. Protein product: CASSPRTGNEQYF.